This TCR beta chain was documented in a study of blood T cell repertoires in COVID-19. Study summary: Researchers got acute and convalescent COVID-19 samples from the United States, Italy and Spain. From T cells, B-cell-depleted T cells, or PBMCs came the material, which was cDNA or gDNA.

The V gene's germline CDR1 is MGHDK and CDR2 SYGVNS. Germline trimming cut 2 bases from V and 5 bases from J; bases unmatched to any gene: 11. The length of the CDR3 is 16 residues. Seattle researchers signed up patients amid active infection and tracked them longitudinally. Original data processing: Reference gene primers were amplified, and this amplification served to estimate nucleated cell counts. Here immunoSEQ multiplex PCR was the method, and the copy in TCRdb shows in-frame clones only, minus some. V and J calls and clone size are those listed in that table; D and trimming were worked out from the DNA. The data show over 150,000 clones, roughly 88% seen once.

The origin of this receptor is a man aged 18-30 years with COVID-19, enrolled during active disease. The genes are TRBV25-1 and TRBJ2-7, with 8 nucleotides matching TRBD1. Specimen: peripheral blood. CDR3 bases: TGTGCCAGCAGTGAAAAGGGCAGGGGGCGAAGGGACGAGCAGTACTTC. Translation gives CASSEKGRGRRDEQYF.